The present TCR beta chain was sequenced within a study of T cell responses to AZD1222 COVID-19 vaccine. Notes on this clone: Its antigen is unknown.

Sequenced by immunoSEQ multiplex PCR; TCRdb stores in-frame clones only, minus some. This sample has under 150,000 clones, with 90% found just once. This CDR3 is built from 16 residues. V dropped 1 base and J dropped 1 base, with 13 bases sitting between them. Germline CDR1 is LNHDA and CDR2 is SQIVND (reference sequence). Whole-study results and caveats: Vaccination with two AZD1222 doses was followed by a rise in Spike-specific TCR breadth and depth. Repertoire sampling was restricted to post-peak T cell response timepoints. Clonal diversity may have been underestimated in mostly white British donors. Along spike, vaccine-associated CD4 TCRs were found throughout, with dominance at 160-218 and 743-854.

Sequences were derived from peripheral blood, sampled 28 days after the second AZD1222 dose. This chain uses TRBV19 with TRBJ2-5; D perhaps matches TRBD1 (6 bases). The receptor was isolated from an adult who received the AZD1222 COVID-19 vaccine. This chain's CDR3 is CASSIGIWGPQETQYF. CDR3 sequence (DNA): TGTGCCAGTAGTATAGGAATTTGGGGGCCCCAAGAGACCCAGTACTTC.